This entry is about one TCR beta chain. A much larger clone lies one base from this, so it may be a read error. Three rounds of nested PCR, following a modified ARM-PCR protocol, produced the TCRbeta library. One entry per CDR3 protein, called by TCRdb with MiXCR from the multiplex PCR reads. The sample lists roughly 44,000 distinct CDR3 sequences; 60% to 65% were seen once. Germline CDR1 is LGHNA and CDR2 is YNFKEQ. The CDR3 has 12 amino acids. This entry belongs to a study of tumor and adjacent non-tumor tissue in lung cancer. Study-wide context: Samples averaged roughly 4.2 million productive TCRbeta reads each.

The template was RNA from unsorted bulk tissue. Distant lung tissue was collected more than 3 cm away from the tumor edge. J is TRBJ2-5 and V is TRBV4-2, with D uncertain. The TCR comes from a woman aged 40-49 years with non-small cell lung cancer. The sequenced sample consisted of distant non-tumor lung tissue. The CDR3 region has the DNA TGTGCCAGCAGCCAAGAGCAAGGGACCCAGTACTTC. Translated: CASSQEQGTQYF.